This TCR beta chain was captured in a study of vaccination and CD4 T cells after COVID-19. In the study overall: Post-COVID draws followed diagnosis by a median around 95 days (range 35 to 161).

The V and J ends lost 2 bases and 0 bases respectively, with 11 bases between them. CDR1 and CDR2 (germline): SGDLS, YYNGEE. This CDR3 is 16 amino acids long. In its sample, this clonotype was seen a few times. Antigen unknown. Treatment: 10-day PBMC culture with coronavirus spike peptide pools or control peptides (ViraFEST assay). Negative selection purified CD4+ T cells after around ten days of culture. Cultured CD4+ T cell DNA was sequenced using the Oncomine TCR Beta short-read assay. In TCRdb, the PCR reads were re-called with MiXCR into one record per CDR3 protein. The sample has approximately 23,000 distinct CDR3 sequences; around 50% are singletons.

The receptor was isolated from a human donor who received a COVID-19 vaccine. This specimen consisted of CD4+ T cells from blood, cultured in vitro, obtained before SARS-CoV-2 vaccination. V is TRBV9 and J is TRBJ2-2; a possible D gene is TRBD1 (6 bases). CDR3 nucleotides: TGTGCCAGCAGCGTCGGCCAGGGGACGAACACCGGGGAGCTGTTTTTT. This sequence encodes CASSVGQGTNTGELFF.